Listed here are 29 T cell receptor beta chains from one sample, sequenced in a study of T cell responses to AZD1222 COVID-19 vaccine. TCRdb's table, derived via immunoSEQ multiplex PCR, lists solely in-frame clones and lacks some. This table has fewer than 130,000 clones, approximately 90% appearing once. Specimen: peripheral blood, collected on day 0 of AZD1222 vaccination. The receptors derive from an adult in good health.

V is TRBV5-8 and J is TRBJ1-1; TRBD1 matches at 9 bases. CDR1 SGHTS and CDR2 YDEGEE come from the germline V gene. V trimming: 2 bases; J trimming: 1 base; junction bases outside the gene matches: 6. The CDR3 is 16 residues long. CDR3 coding DNA: TGTGCCAGCAGCTTTAAAGGGACAGGGCGGAACACTGAAGCTTTCTTT. Encoded protein: CASSFKGTGRNTEAFF.

The rearrangement joins TRBV4-1 to TRBJ2-3; possible D gene TRBD2, 6 bases. Trimming pared 1 base from V and 0 bases from J, leaving 8 bases between. CDR1 is MGHRA, CDR2 YSYEKL, per germline. CDR3 size: 15 residues. CDR3 sequence reads: CASSQVRGSTDTQYF. For the CDR3, the DNA is TGCGCCAGCAGCCAAGTGCGGGGTAGCACAGATACGCAGTATTTT.

The V gene is TRBV3-1 (or the pseudogene TRBV3-2), the J gene TRBJ2-2, with 8 bases aligning to TRBD2. In germline, CDR1 is LGHDT, CDR2 YNNKEL (reference sequence). The junction had 28 bases not matched to a gene; V was cut back by 0 bases and J by 4 bases. The CDR3 contains 24 residues. The CDR3 is CASSQERSAGTSGKSGAVTGELFF. In DNA, the CDR3 is TGTGCCAGCAGCCAAGAAAGGTCAGCGGGGACTAGTGGTAAGTCGGGCGCGGTCACCGGGGAGCTGTTTTTT.

This clone occurred a few times. The chain uses TRBV6-1 and TRBJ1-2; D unresolved. Trimming shortened V by 2 bases and J by 1 base, and 11 bases separated the two germline ends. Germline V gives CDR1 MNHNS, CDR2 SASEGT. The CDR3 covers 15 residues. Here the CDR3 DNA reads TGTGCCAGCAGTGAACTTACCGGCAGTAACTATGGCTACACCTTC. This gives the protein CASSELTGSNYGYTF.

The CDR3 spells CASSLTGGSNSPLHF. The CDR3 DNA is TGTGCCAGCAGCTTAACGGGGGGCAGTAATTCACCCCTCCACTTT. The chain couples TRBV7-2 to TRBJ1-6; tentative D call: TRBD1 (6 bases). CDR3 length: 15 amino acids. Germline V gene sequence: CDR1 SGHTA, CDR2 FQGNSA. Trimming removed 2 bases from V and 6 bases from J, with 11 bases in between.

This clone was seen once. The rearrangement joins TRBV5-1 to TRBJ1-1; D perhaps matches TRBD1 (5 bases). The CDR3 runs 14 residues. The ends were cut back, 4 bases at V and 4 bases at J, with 14 bases in the middle. The germline V gene encodes CDR1 SGHRS and CDR2 YFSETQ. CDR3: CASSRAPGRTEAFF. The CDR3 DNA is TGCGCCAGCAGCCGGGCTCCGGGACGCACTGAAGCTTTCTTT.

The genes are TRBV5-1 and TRBJ2-7; D not resolved. The germline CDR1 and CDR2 sequences are SGHRS and YFSETQ. The V end was cut by 0 bases, the J end by 2 bases, with 9 bases between. This CDR3 is 14 amino acids long. DNA of the CDR3: TGCGCCAGCAGCTTGGAGGGCAGTACCTACGAGCAGTACTTC. It yields the protein CASSLEGSTYEQYF.

This clone was seen many times. V is TRBV27 and J is TRBJ2-7; D might be TRBD1 or TRBD2, each matching 5 bases. V dropped 5 bases and J dropped 5 bases, with 13 bases sitting between them. Germline V gene data show CDR1 as MNHEY and CDR2 as SMNVEV (reference sequence). The CDR3 length is 13 residues. The DNA for the CDR3 is TGTGCCAGCAGTCCTGGGCTGGGGGACGAGCAGTACTTC. As protein: CASSPGLGDEQYF.

The chain has TRBV27 and TRBJ1-2; 7 bases are a match to TRBD1. V shed 7 bases, J shed 4 bases, and the junction held 9 bases outside the gene matches. The CDR3 length is 14 residues. From germline, CDR1 is MNHEY and CDR2 SMNVEV (reference sequence). CDR3 residues: CASKTSQGGYGYTF. CDR3 sequence (DNA): TGTGCCAGCAAGACCAGTCAGGGGGGCTATGGCTACACCTTC.

The chain has TRBV4-2 and TRBJ2-2; D is possibly TRBD2 (6 bases). There are 15 residues in the CDR3. Germline V gene lookup returns CDR1 LGHNA and CDR2 YNFKEQ. V lost 3 bases to trimming and J lost 2 bases, with 10 bases between them. CDR3 residues: CASSHYGSNTGELFF. In DNA form, the CDR3 reads TGTGCCAGCAGCCATTACGGGAGTAACACCGGGGAGCTGTTTTTT.

The genes are TRBV7-9 and TRBJ2-5; 9 nucleotides align to TRBD1. CDR3 length equals 14 residues. V dropped 4 bases and J dropped 1; count of bases not matched to a gene: 1. The germline V gene encodes CDR1 SEHNR and CDR2 FQNEAQ (reference sequence). DNA for the CDR3: TGTGCCAGCAGCTCGACAGGGGGCCAAGAGACCCAGTACTTC. It specifies CASSSTGGQETQYF.

This chain links TRBV14 with TRBJ1-1, with a weak D call TRBD1 (5 bases). V dropped 0 bases and J dropped 5 bases, with 10 bases sitting between them. The CDR3 totals 14 residues. Germline assignment: CDR1 SGHDN and CDR2 FVKESK. CDR3 sequence: CASSQDIGDTEAFF. The CDR3 DNA follows: TGTGCCAGCAGCCAAGACATAGGGGATACTGAAGCTTTCTTT.

The chain employs TRBV21-1 and TRBJ1-2; the table's D call TRBD1 went unverified against the DNA. TRBV21-1 is shown as a pseudogene. This CDR3 has 13 amino acids. The CDR3 region has the DNA TGTGCCAGCAGCAAAAGGGGCAGATATGGCTACACCTTC. Protein sequence: CASSKRGRYGYTF.

DNA of the CDR3: TGTGCCAGCAGCTTGGGAGGGGCGGGCACTGAAGCTTTCTTT. This sequence encodes CASSLGGAGTEAFF. The V call is TRBV5-4, the J call TRBJ1-1, with D perhaps matching TRBD1 (5 bases). The V and J ends lost 0 bases and 4 bases respectively, with 10 bases between them. Germline V CDR1 and CDR2: SGHNT, YYREEE (reference sequence). CDR3 size: 14 residues.

CDR3 sequence (DNA): TGTGCCAGCAGCGTAGTAGGGGGCGACACTGAAGCTTTCTTT. It translates to CASSVVGGDTEAFF. The V and J genes are TRBV9 and TRBJ1-1; 7 bases fit TRBD1. This CDR3 region has 14 residues. Germline V lookup: CDR1 SGDLS, CDR2 YYNGEE. The ends lost 0 bases at V and 3 bases at J; junction bases unmatched: 2.

The rearrangement uses TRBV18 and TRBJ2-3; TRBD2 matches 11 bases. Per germline, CDR1 KGHSH and CDR2 LQKENI. V dropped 1 base and J dropped 0; count of bases not matched to a gene: 9. This CDR3 has 19 amino acids. The CDR3 nucleotides read TGTGCCAGCTCACCACGGCGTAGCGGGGGGGTCCCAAGCACAGATACGCAGTATTTT. Translation gives CASSPRRSGGVPSTDTQYF.

This rearrangement joins TRBV30 to TRBJ1-4; unclear D gene. Germline V CDR1 and CDR2: GTSNPN, SVGIG (reference sequence). Trimming left V 0 bases short and J 8 bases short, with 7 bases between. The CDR3 loop spans 12 amino acids. In DNA, the CDR3 is TGTGCCTGGAGTGTAGCGGGGGAAAAACTGTTTTTT. As protein: CAWSVAGEKLFF.

The CDR3 DNA is TGTGCCAGCAGCGCCATGACAGGGGCCTATGGCTACACCTTC. It yields the protein CASSAMTGAYGYTF. This chain links TRBV5-6 with TRBJ1-2; 8 nucleotides align to TRBD1. The germline CDR1 and CDR2 sequences are SGHDT and YYEEEE. The length of the CDR3 is 14 residues. With V trimmed by 4 bases and J by 4 bases, 6 bases remained unmatched.

V usage is TRBV4-2 and J usage is TRBJ1-5; D is undetermined. Germline-derived CDR1 and CDR2 are LGHNA and YNFKEQ. CDR3 size: 14 residues. Between the trimmed V and J ends, which lost 1 base and 4 bases, there was a span of 8 bases. The CDR3 is CASSQALINQPQHF. CDR3 bases: TGTGCCAGCAGCCAAGCCCTCATTAATCAGCCCCAGCATTTT.

This clone turned up a few times. In the same sample, other DNA sequences code for this CDR3. The V gene is TRBV5-1, the J gene TRBJ2-7; TRBD1 matches 11 bases. This CDR3 comprises 14 residues. Trimming took 4 bases from V and 4 from J; bases not matched to a gene: 4. Germline CDR1 SGHRS, CDR2 YFSETQ. CDR3 protein: CASSPGQGAYEQYF. CDR3 coding DNA: TGCGCCAGCAGCCCCGGACAGGGGGCATACGAGCAGTACTTC. Based on the CDR3 plus reference TRBV5-1 and TRBJ2-7, the full variable domain is KAGVTQTPRYLIKTRGQQVTLSCSPISGHRSVSWYQQTPGQGLQFLFEYFSETQRNKGNFPGRFSGRQFSNSRSEMNVSTLELGDSALYLCASSPGQGAYEQYFGPGTRLTVT.

This clone was detected only a few times. V gene TRBV6-2 or TRBV6-3 combines with J gene TRBJ2-1; D is ambiguous. In germline, CDR1 is MNHEY, CDR2 SVGEGT. V was cut by 2 bases and J by 6 bases, with 11 bases left in between. The CDR3 has 14 residues. CDR3 residues: CASSYPRESNEQFF. The CDR3 nucleotides are TGTGCCAGCAGTTACCCCCGTGAATCCAATGAGCAGTTCTTC.

A single count supports this clone. The chain employs TRBV3-1 (or the pseudogene TRBV3-2) and TRBJ2-5, with D perhaps given as TRBD1 or TRBD2 (5 bases each). Germline loops: CDR1 LGHDT, CDR2 YNNKEL (reference sequence). The CDR3 runs 13 residues. The V and J ends lost 4 bases and 5 bases respectively, with 11 bases between them. CDR3 amino acids: CASSLEWGETQYF. The CDR3 region has the DNA TGTGCCAGCAGCCTCGAGTGGGGGGAGACCCAGTACTTC.

This chain uses TRBV5-1 with TRBJ2-7, with 10 nucleotides matching TRBD2. V dropped 2 bases and J dropped 0; count of bases not matched to a gene: 5. From germline, CDR1 is SGHRS and CDR2 YFSETQ. This CDR3 is 16 amino acids long. The CDR3 DNA is TGCGCCAGCAGCTTAGGACTAGCGGTTAACTCCTACGAGCAGTACTTC. It codes for CASSLGLAVNSYEQYF.

As regards this clone: The junction departs from the called germline gene at one end, perhaps through a read error. This rearrangement joins TRBV5-8 to TRBJ1-2, with 8 positions matching TRBD1. Germline V gene data show CDR1 as SGHTS and CDR2 as YDEGEE. The CDR3 contains 14 residues. The CDR3 DNA reads TGTGACAGCAGCTTCATTCAGGGGGCGCGGGGCTACACCTTC. Translation gives CDSSFIQGARGYTF.

This clone appeared a few times. The chain employs TRBV2 and TRBJ2-2; D might be TRBD1 or TRBD2, each matching 5 bases. In germline, CDR1 is SNHLY, CDR2 FYNNEI. The V and J ends lost 7 bases and 1 base respectively, with 10 bases between them. CDR3 length: 14 residues. Written as DNA, the CDR3 is TGTGCCAGCAAAAGGGACCAGAACACCGGGGAGCTGTTTTTT. Its protein is CASKRDQNTGELFF.

The chain uses TRBV27 and TRBJ1-2, with TRBD1 as a possible D gene (6 bases). Germline assignment: CDR1 MNHEY and CDR2 SMNVEV (reference sequence). The CDR3 loop spans 16 amino acids. Trimming removed 5 bases at V and 2 bases at J, with 18 bases between. Written as DNA, the CDR3 is TGTGCCAGCAGTCCCTGGGGGGGCAGAAACAACTATGGCTACACCTTC. The encoded protein is CASSPWGGRNNYGYTF.

The chain has TRBV27 and TRBJ2-1, with 10 positions matching TRBD2. The CDR3 consists of 15 residues. V lost 0 bases and J lost 4; bases outside the gene matches: 0. Germline V lookup: CDR1 MNHEY, CDR2 SMNVEV (reference sequence). The CDR3 region is CASSLSLAGYNEQFF. CDR3 bases: TGTGCCAGCAGTTTATCACTAGCGGGATACAATGAGCAGTTCTTC.

The gene calls are TRBV4-1 and TRBJ1-4; 9 nucleotides align to TRBD1. Germline V gene lookup returns CDR1 MGHRA and CDR2 YSYEKL. This CDR3 is 18 amino acids long. Germline trimming cut 6 bases from V and 0 bases from J; bases unmatched to any gene: 11. The CDR3 loop is CASSMIWTGESTNEKLFF. CDR3 in DNA: TGCGCCAGCAGTATGATATGGACAGGGGAATCAACTAATGAAAAACTGTTTTTT.

The chain recombines TRBV6-5 with TRBJ2-7; 13 nucleotides agree with TRBD2. Germline CDR1 MNHEY, CDR2 SVGAGI. The CDR3 runs 16 residues. Losses at the gene ends were 4 bases for V and 2 bases for J; bases not matched to a gene: 5. CDR3 amino acids: CASSLGTSGIAYEQYF. The CDR3, as DNA: TGTGCCAGCAGTTTAGGGACTAGCGGGATCGCCTACGAGCAGTACTTC.